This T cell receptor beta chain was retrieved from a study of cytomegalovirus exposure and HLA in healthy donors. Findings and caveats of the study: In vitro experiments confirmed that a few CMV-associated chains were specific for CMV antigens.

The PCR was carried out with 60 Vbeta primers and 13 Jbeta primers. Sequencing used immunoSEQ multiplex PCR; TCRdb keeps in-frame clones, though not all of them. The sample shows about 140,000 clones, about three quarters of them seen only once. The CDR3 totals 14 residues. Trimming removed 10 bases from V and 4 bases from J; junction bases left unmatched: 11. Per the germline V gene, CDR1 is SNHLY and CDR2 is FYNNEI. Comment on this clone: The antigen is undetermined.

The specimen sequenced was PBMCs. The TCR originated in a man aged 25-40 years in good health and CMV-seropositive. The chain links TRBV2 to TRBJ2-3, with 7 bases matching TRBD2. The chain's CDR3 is CATAQRLAPDTQYF. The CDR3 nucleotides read TGTGCCACGGCGCAGCGACTAGCCCCAGATACGCAGTATTTT.